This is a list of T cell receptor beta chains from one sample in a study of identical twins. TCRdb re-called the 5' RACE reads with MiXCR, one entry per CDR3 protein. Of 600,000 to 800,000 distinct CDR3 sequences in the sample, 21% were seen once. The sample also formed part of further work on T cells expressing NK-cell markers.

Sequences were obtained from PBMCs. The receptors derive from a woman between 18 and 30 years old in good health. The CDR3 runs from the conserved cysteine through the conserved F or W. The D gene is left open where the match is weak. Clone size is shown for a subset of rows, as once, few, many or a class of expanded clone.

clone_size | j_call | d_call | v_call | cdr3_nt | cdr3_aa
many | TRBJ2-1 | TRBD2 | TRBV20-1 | TGCAGTGCTAACAGCGGGGGGGGGAATGAGCAGTTCTTC | CSANSGGGNEQFF
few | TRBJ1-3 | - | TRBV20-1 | TGCAGTGCCCGCCAACATAGCTCTGGAAACACCATATATTTT | CSARQHSSGNTIYF
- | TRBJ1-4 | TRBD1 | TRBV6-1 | TGTGCCAGCAGTCGAACTCCCGACAGGGAGGACGAAAAACTGTTTTTT | CASSRTPDREDEKLFF
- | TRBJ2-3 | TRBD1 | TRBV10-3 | TGTGCCATCAGTGACCTGGACAGGGGTGCAGATACGCAGTATTTT | CAISDLDRGADTQYF
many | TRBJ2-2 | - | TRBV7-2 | TGTGCCAGCAGCTCCATAGACAGCACCGGGGAGCTGTTTTTT | CASSSIDSTGELFF
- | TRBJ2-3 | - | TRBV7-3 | TGTGCCAGCAGCTCAGACAGGTTTAGCACAGATACGCAGTATTTT | CASSSDRFSTDTQYF
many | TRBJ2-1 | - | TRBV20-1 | TGCAGTGCTAGTTTGTCCTCCTACAATGAGCAGTTCTTC | CSASLSSYNEQFF
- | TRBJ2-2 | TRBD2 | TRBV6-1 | TGTGCCAGCAGTGAACGGGGGGACACCGGGGAGCTGTTTTTT | CASSERGDTGELFF
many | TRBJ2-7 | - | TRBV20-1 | TGCAGTGCTGGGCGACAGGTAAACGAGCAGTACTTC | CSAGRQVNEQYF
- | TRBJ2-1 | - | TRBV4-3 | TGCGCCAGCAGCCAAGCCACCGGGGGTCTGAAGCAGTTCTTC | CASSQATGGLKQFF
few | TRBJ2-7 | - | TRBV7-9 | TGTGCCAGCAGCTTTCCAGGGGTCTACGAGCAGTACTTC | CASSFPGVYEQYF
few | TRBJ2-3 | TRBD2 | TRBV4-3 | TGCGCCAGCAGCCAGGGGCCGGGACTAGGTGTTTCAGATACGCAGTATTTT | CASSQGPGLGVSDTQYF
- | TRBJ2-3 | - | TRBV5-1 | TGCGCCAGCAGCTTGGACGGGGCTCTCACAGATACGCAGTATTTT | CASSLDGALTDTQYF
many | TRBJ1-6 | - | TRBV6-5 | TGTGCCAGCAGTTACTCCCCCCCCCAGGGAAATTCACCCCTCCACTTT | CASSYSPPQGNSPLHF
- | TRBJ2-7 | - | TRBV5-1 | TGCGCCAGCAGTCTCGTGGCCCCCAGCTCCTACGAGCAGTACTTC | CASSLVAPSSYEQYF
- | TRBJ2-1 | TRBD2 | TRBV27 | TGTGCCAGCAGTTTAATGGCGGGAGGGCGGAATGAGCAGTTCTTC | CASSLMAGGRNEQFF